This T cell receptor beta chain is from a study of cytomegalovirus exposure and HLA in healthy donors. The PCR had 60 Vbeta and 13 Jbeta primers. Data came from immunoSEQ multiplex PCR; TCRdb stores just in-frame clones and leaves some out. This sample yields 200,000 to 250,000 clones, of which around 80% are seen a single time; 0.63% belongs to the top ten. Trimming shortened V by 2 bases and J by 4 bases, and 11 bases separated the two germline ends. The CDR3 has 14 residues. Per the germline V gene, CDR1 is SNHLY and CDR2 is FYNNEI. This TCR derives from a man younger than 35 in good health and CMV-seronegative. The specimen was PBMCs. This chain uses TRBV2 with TRBJ1-1; D is possibly TRBD1 (5 bases). The CDR3 sequence: CASSERGGGTEAFF. The CDR3 DNA reads TGTGCCAGCAGTGAAAGGGGCGGTGGCACTGAAGCTTTCTTT. Full variable domain (rest looked up from reference TRBV2 and TRBJ1-1): EPEVTQTPSHQVTQMGQEVILRCVPISNHLYFYWYRQILGQKVEFLVSFYNNEISEKSEIFDDQFSVERPDGSNFTLKIRSTKLEDSAMYFCASSERGGGTEAFFGQGTRLTVV.